This TCR beta chain was recovered during a study of cytomegalovirus exposure and HLA in healthy donors (dated by TCRdb to about 2017). Concerning the study at large: According to an earlier analysis of around 600 of the donors, about 190 million T cells yielded over 90 million unique TCR beta sequences and approximately 300 Gb of sequence data. The study aimed to test whether signatures of past pathogen exposure could be identified by cataloging public T cell receptors. Among about 400 genotyped donors of the cohort, an average of around 220,000 unique TCR beta nucleotide sequences was sequenced per donor, of which roughly 18% were non-productive. Of the roughly 420 genotyped donors, 75% to 85% were placed in the genetic ancestry cluster associated with self-reported Caucasian donors. Every discovery cohort repertoire had been produced on one sequencing platform. To study patterns of TCR occurrence, a later analysis re-analyzed previously published TCR beta repertoires from 600 to 750 donors and added high-resolution HLA genotyping. The number of donors typed differed by locus, with 629-630 for A, B, C, DRB1 and DQB1, roughly 520 for DQA1, 600 to 610 for DPA1, and some 450 for DPB1. A later genetic analysis used genome-wide SNP genotypes for about 65% of the roughly 700 donors, treating that subset as a discovery cohort. Class I and class II HLA loci were covered by the typing at four-digit resolution. About 5 DR-DQ haplotypes were handled as single units for association and clustering, since linkage in the cohort was strong. The study used immunosequencing to profile the T cell repertoires of several hundred subjects and linked those repertoires to cytomegalovirus serostatus. The later analysis used no new phenotypic data to find candidate immune exposures, relying instead on TCR beta sequences and their occurrence across donors. High-throughput TCR immunosequencing, statistical association of individual TCRs with disease status, and machine learning were combined to predict cytomegalovirus infection status. In addition to the first cohort of 650 to 750 subjects, a separate validation cohort of about 120 different subjects was used. Donor age, sex, ethnicity and CMV serostatus were compiled alongside the repertoire data. An earlier analysis of more than 450 of the donors used high-throughput TCR beta sequencing to judge whether each TCR beta V gene segment behaved as functional or pseudogenic. An early release covering roughly 600 HLA-typed donors comprised about 300 gigabases of sequencing data and roughly 85 million unique TCR sequences. Overall study results and their limits: The authors suggested that the approach could potentially be generalized to other disease states and immunological phenotypes. A later genetic analysis associated a missense DCLRE1C variant with V-gene and J-gene trimming of TCR beta chains, and an independent cohort replicated the association. A later analysis found that HLA-associated TCR beta chains were more clonally expanded and had lower generation probabilities than equally common non-associated chains. In this cohort, only TCR beta chains were sequenced, and detectable features were limited by the absence of alpha or paired-chain data. The study listed 150 to 200 TCR beta chains as associated with cytomegalovirus. Some IMGT-functional V segments, including TRBV6-2 and TRBV6-3, could not be told apart with the 87-base-pair reads, so those segments were excluded. Because counts were too low, some 17 rarely observed V segments, including chromosome 9 orphons, were excluded from the earlier analysis of under 650 of the donors. A further reported finding was that TCR beta sequences accurately predicted the HLA-A and HLA-B alleles for most subjects in the first cohort. A few of the identified cytomegalovirus-associated TCR beta chains were confirmed in vitro to be specific for cytomegalovirus antigens. In a later analysis, about 17,000 TCR beta sequences were associated with specific HLA alleles at a false discovery rate of 0.05. An earlier analysis of around 540 of the donors showed that most TCR beta V segments appeared in productive rearrangements either about 87% or about 30% of the time, which broadly matched IMGT annotations. A later analysis found that TCR association rates varied across HLA loci, with DRB1 alleles showing the most associated TCRs and HLA-C alleles the fewest. According to a later analysis, parvovirus B19, influenza, CMV and Epstein-Barr virus appeared linked to several top co-occurrence clusters. The classifier was reported to diagnose cytomegalovirus status with high specificity and sensitivity in both the original cohort and the validation cohort. The sequencing pipeline was judged likely to have produced a cluster of highly shared sequence variants as a technical artifact. Immune exposure information for the cohort was limited to CMV serostatus. When HLA alleles, especially DR and DQ, strongly co-occurred, TCR associations were difficult to assign to individual alleles. According to a later analysis, most CMV-associated TCR beta chains appeared to be HLA-restricted, and the HLA associations seemed to be driven largely by CMV exposure. In a later genetic analysis, fewer N-insertions in productive TCRs were reported among donors in an Asian-associated ancestry cluster than the roughly 700-donor mean. Most TCR sequences were observed very rarely across donors, whereas some public TCRs were present in many individuals. HLA typing was unavailable for some donors at each locus, so association tests used only the typed subset. Linkage disequilibrium might explain the correlated functional status among segregating V segments, but an unknown experimental factor could not be excluded. Presence/absence analyses assumed roughly uniform sequencing depth across donors, an assumption that may not hold.

The receptor library was made with the immunoSEQ multiplex PCR assay. For the multiplex PCR, a mixture combining 60 forward primers for TCR Vbeta segments and 13 reverse primers for TCR Jbeta segments was used. The CDR3 region of rearranged TCR beta genes was amplified from genomic DNA with a multiplex PCR assay. The amplified TCR beta libraries were sequenced on the Illumina HiSeq System as 87-base-pair reads. The authors processed their data as follows. Across the roughly 600 repertoires, a later analysis counted roughly 77 million unique TCR beta chains, around 11 million of which were shared by at least two donors. A nearest-neighbor algorithm error-corrected the raw reads and collapsed the reads into unique sequences, merging closely related sequences to remove PCR and sequencing errors. Alignment of CDR3 sequences to IMGT reference sequences was used to assign V, D and J gene segments. For a sequence to be retained, at least a six-nucleotide match to both a V gene segment and a J gene segment was required. A rearrangement counted as productive if the CDR3 had no stop codons and remained in frame with V and J, and every other rearrangement counted as non-productive. CDR3 was defined according to IMGT convention as the region running from the second conserved V-encoded cysteine to the conserved J-encoded phenylalanine. Sequences without an unambiguous match to a single V gene segment were excluded from the earlier analysis of about 630 of the donors. In an earlier analysis of 587 of the donors, V segments were called functional above 56.7% productive rearrangements and were called segregating when the between-donor standard deviation exceeded 5%. A statistical classification framework was built to diagnose cytomegalovirus status from the catalog of TCR beta chain sequences. V and J gene assignment, in a later analysis, came from comparing TCR nucleotide sequences with IMGT/GENE-DB human TR gene sequences. In a later analysis, CDR3 sequences and most-parsimonious VDJ recombination scenarios were assigned using the TCRdist pipeline. In a later analysis, every TCR beta chain was defined by the combination of its CDR3 amino acid sequence and its V-gene family, and reads without a unique V-gene family were dropped. As a way to deal with suspected cross-contamination and a sequencing artifact, a later analysis dropped 450 to 600 nucleotide sequences that were highly shared and had low generation probability. In a later analysis, a clonal expansion index was calculated for each public chain from normalized within-repertoire ranks of inferred template counts. In a later analysis, generation probabilities were computed using a VDJ recombination model fitted to out-of-frame rearrangements, and the results were checked against IGoR. In a later analysis, hypergeometric tests were used to score TCR-TCR, TCR-HLA and TCR-CMV co-occurrence, with a repertoire-size bias correction applied to TCR pairs. To estimate false discovery rates, a later analysis permuted the HLA or CMV assignments 20 times. In a later analysis, co-occurring TCRs were grouped with DBSCAN, and TCRdist sequence similarity was added when clustering was performed within HLA-allele-positive subsets. Repertoires with fewer than 30,000 or more than 120,000 public chains were left out of co-occurrence clustering, as were five repertoires with anomalous nucleotide sharing. TCRdb mirrors the immuneACCESS table, restricted to in-frame sequences. Some clones are absent from its copies; in checked studies, under half trace to an unresolved V gene, and the reason for the others is unknown. V, J and clone size are those of that table, while D and trimming were read from the DNA. This sample has tens of thousands of clones in its table, and around 79% of those were observed once. In total, the top ten clones hold less than 6% of the sample.

Germline trimming amounts to 0 bases on V and 0 bases on J, with 9 as the count of junction bases outside the gene matches. The CDR3 contains 18 residues, cysteine and phenylalanine counted. Only CDR3 DNA is held: 54 bases, read in frame from base 1. The germline V gene encodes CDR1 SGHAT and CDR2 FQNNGV. In total, approximately 690 healthy bone marrow donors made up the cohort. At the time of sampling, all cohort members were nominally healthy, though unrecorded immune exposures were likely present. The donor tested CMV seropositive and was one of the 289 seropositive cohort members. A peripheral blood sample was provided by each donor, and peripheral blood mononuclear cells were used for TCR beta sequencing. Genomic DNA was extracted from the blood cell samples with the Qiagen DNeasy Blood Extraction Kit. A word on this clone: Its specific antigen is unknown. No much larger clone exists at a distance of one base, and base qualities are not known.

This receptor chain uses TRBV11-2 and TRBJ2-7, and 9 junction bases match TRBD2. Sequencing was done on a sample of PBMCs. This receptor was obtained from a male donor in good health and CMV-seropositive. The DNA sequence is given as TGTGCCAGCAGCTTAGACCCACGGACTAGCGCAAGCTCCTACGAGCAGTACTTC. Its translation is CASSLDPRTSASSYEQYF.